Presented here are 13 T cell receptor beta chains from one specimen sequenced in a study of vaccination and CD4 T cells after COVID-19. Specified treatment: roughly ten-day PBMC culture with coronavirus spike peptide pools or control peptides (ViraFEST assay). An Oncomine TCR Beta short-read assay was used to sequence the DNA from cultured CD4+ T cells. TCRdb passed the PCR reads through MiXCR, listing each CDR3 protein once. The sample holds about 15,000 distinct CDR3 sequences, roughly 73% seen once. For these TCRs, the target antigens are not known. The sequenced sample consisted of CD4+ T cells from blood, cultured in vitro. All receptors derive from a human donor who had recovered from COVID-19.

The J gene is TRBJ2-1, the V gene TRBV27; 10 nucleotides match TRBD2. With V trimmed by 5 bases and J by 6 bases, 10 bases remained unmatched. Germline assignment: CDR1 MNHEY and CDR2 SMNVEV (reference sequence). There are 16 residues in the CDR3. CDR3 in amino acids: CASSNRGSGRVNEQFF. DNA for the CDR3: TGTGCCAGCAGTAACCGGGGAAGCGGGAGGGTCAATGAGCAGTTCTTC.

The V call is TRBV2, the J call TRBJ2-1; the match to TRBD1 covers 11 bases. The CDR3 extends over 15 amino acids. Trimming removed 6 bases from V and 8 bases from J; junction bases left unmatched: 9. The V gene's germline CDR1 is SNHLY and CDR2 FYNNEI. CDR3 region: CASSAGQGAVDEQFF. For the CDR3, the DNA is TGTGCCAGCAGCGCCGGACAGGGGGCGGTTGATGAGCAGTTCTTC.

The CDR3 DNA is TGTGCCAGCAGCTTAGTCCCTCGGGGGACTAATCAGCCCCAGCATTTT. Protein: CASSLVPRGTNQPQHF. The V and J genes are TRBV7-8 and TRBJ1-5; tentative D call: TRBD1 (5 bases). Trimming pared 1 base from V and 4 bases from J, leaving 14 bases between. This CDR3 comprises 16 residues. Looked up from germline, CDR1 is SGHVS and CDR2 is FQNEAQ. Full variable domain (rest looked up from reference TRBV7-8 and TRBJ1-5): GAGVSQSPRYKVAKRGQDVALRCDPISGHVSLFWYQQALGQGPEFLTYFQNEAQLDKSGLPSDRFFAERPEGSVSTLKIQRTQQEDSAVYLCASSLVPRGTNQPQHFGDGTRLSIL.

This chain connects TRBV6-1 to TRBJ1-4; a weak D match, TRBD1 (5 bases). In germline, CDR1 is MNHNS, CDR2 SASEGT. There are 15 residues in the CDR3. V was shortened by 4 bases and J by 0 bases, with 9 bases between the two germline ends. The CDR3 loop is CASSAQDATNEKLFF. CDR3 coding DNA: TGTGCCAGCAGTGCACAGGACGCAACTAATGAAAAACTGTTTTTT.

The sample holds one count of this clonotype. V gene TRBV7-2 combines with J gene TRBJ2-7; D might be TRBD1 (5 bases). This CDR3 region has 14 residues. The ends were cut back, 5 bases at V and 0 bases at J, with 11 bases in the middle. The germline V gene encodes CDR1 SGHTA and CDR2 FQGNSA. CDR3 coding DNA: TGTGCCAGCAGCACCCGACAGACCTCCTACGAGCAGTACTTC. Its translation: CASSTRQTSYEQYF.

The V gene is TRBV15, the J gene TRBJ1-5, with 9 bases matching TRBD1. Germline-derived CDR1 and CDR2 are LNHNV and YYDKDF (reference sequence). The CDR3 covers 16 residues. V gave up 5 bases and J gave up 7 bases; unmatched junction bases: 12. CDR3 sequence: CATSSGRTGVQQPQHF. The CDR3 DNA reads TGTGCCACCAGCTCAGGGAGGACAGGGGTTCAACAGCCCCAGCATTTT.

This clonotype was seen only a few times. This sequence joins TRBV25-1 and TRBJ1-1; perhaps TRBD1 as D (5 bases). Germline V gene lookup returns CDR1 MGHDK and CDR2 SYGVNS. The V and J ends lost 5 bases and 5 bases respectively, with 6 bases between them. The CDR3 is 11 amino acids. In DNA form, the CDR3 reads TGTGCCAGCAGTAGGGGTACTGAAGCTTTCTTT. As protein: CASSRGTEAFF. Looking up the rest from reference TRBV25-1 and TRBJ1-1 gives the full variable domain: EADIYQTPRYLVIGTGKKITLECSQTMGHDKMYWYQQDPGMELHLIHYSYGVNSTEKGDLSSESTVSRIRTEHFPLTLESARPSHTSQYLCASSRGTEAFFGQGTRLTVV.

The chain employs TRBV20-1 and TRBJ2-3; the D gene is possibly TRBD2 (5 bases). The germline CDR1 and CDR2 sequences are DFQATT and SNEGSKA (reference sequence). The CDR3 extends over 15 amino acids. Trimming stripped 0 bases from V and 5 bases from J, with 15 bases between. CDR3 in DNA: TGCAGTGCTAGAGATGGCGGGCACTCTCGAGATACGCAGTATTTT. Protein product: CSARDGGHSRDTQYF.

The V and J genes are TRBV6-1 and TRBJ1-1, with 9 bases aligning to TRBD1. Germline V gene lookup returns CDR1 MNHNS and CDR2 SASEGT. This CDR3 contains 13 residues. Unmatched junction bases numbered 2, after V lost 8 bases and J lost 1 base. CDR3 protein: CASVQGANTEAFF. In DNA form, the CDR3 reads TGTGCCAGCGTACAGGGGGCGAACACTGAAGCTTTCTTT.

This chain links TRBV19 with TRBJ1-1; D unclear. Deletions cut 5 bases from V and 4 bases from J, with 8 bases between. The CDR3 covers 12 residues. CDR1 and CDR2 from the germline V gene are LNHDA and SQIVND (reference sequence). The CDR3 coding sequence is TGTGCCAGTAGTTTCCAGGCCACTGAAGCTTTCTTT. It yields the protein CASSFQATEAFF.

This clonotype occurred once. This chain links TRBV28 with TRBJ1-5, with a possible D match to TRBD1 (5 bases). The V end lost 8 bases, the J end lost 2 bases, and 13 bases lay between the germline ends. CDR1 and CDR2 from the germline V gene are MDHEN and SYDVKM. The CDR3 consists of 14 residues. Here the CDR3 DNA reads TGTGCCAGCTGCTCCGCGGGGGGCAATCAGCCCCAGCATTTT. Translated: CASCSAGGNQPQHF.

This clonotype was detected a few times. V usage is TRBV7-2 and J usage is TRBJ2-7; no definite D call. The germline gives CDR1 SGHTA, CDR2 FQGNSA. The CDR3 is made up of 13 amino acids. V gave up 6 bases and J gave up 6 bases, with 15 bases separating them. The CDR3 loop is CASSLVGVGEQYF. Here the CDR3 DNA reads TGTGCCAGCAGTCTTGTAGGAGTTGGCGAGCAGTACTTC.

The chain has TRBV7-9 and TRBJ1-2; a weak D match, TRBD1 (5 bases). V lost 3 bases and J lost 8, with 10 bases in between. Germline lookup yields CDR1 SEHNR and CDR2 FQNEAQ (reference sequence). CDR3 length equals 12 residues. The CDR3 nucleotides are TGTGCCAGCAGCTTTTGGAGGGGCGGCTACACCTTC. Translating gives CASSFWRGGYTF.